These 16 T cell receptor beta chains originate from one sample sequenced in a study of shared clonotypes between healthy human individuals. Sequencing was performed with immunoSEQ multiplex PCR; in TCRdb, only in-frame clones are kept and a portion is missing. The sample holds some 630,000 clones; 95% to 97% are singletons and the top ten take less than 0.13%. It was CD45RO-negative cells, positively selected for CCR7, that made up naive CD8 cells, with terminally differentiated effector memory CD45RA+ cells excluded. Sequenced sample: naive CD8+ T cells sorted from blood. These receptors all come from a woman aged 30 to 39 in good health.

Turning to this clone: This sample includes further DNA sequences coding for the same CDR3. The rearrangement uses TRBV4-1 and TRBJ2-1; D is ambiguous. The germline V and J ends were trimmed by 1 base and 4 bases, with 5 bases remaining between them. CDR1 is MGHRA, CDR2 YSYEKL, per germline. CDR3 length: 13 residues. CDR3 in DNA: TGCGCCAGCAGCCAAGCCTCTTACAATGAGCAGTTCTTC. Translating gives CASSQASYNEQFF.

V is TRBV28 and J is TRBJ2-5, with unresolved D. The CDR3 has 14 amino acids. Between the trimmed V and J ends, which lost 1 base and 5 bases, there was a span of 11 bases. Germline CDR1 reads MDHEN; CDR2 reads SYDVKM. The CDR3 region is CASSLSSGFETQYF. In nucleotides, the CDR3 is TGTGCCAGCAGTTTATCCTCTGGTTTCGAGACCCAGTACTTC.

This chain uses TRBV5-3 with TRBJ2-3; D not certain. TRBV5-3 is filed as an ORF, its function uncertain. Trimming cost V 3 bases and J 2 bases, with 13 bases left between them. There are 15 residues in the CDR3. The CDR3 loop is CARSCTFPFTDTQYF. CDR3 in DNA: TGTGCCAGAAGCTGCACCTTCCCTTTCACAGATACGCAGTATTTT.

The count of this clone is one. The chain carries TRBV21-1 and TRBJ1-4. TRBV21-1 has pseudogene status. CDR3 length: 15 residues. CDR3 nucleotide sequence: TGTGCCAGCCCCAAACGGGCCAGGGACGATGAAAAACTGTTTTTT. Residues: CASPKRARDDEKLFF.

This chain connects TRBV27 to TRBJ2-1; 9 bases fit TRBD2. Germline lookup yields CDR1 MNHEY and CDR2 SMNVEV (reference sequence). The CDR3 loop spans 15 amino acids. V lost 2 bases, J lost 7 bases, and 6 bases stayed unmatched. Here the CDR3 DNA reads TGTGCCAGCAGTTTAGAGGCTAGCGGGATAAATGAGCAGTTCTTC. Amino acid sequence: CASSLEASGINEQFF.

The chain joins TRBV7-2 to TRBJ2-7; 9 bases are shared with TRBD2. V dropped 4 bases and J dropped 3; count of bases not matched to a gene: 1. The germline V gene has CDR1 SGHTA and CDR2 FQGNSA. The CDR3 runs 13 residues. This chain's CDR3 is CASSWTSDYEQYF. The CDR3 DNA reads TGTGCCAGCAGCTGGACTAGCGACTACGAGCAGTACTTC.

The genes are TRBV7-9 and TRBJ2-5; D is undetermined. V shed 10 bases and J shed 2 bases, with 17 bases lying between them. CDR1 and CDR2 (germline): SEHNR, FQNEAQ (reference sequence). The CDR3 has 14 residues. CDR3 nucleotides: TGTGCCACTGATCTTCCGAAGATACAAGAGACCCAGTACTTC. Protein sequence: CATDLPKIQETQYF. Full variable domain (rest looked up from reference TRBV7-9 and TRBJ2-5): DTGVSQNPRHKITKRGQNVTFRCDPISEHNRLYWYRQTLGQGPEFLTYFQNEAQLEKSRLLSDRFSAERPKGSFSTLEIQRTEQGDSAMYLCATDLPKIQETQYFGPGTRLLVL.

This clone was seen only once. The rearrangement links TRBV27 to TRBJ2-1, with TRBD2 matching over 10 bases. Germline CDR1 MNHEY, CDR2 SMNVEV (reference sequence). This CDR3 is built from 14 residues. Germline trimming cut 5 bases from V and 7 bases from J; bases unmatched to any gene: 5. CDR3: CASSIAGGWNEQFF. DNA for the CDR3: TGTGCCAGCAGTATAGCGGGAGGATGGAATGAGCAGTTCTTC.

The chain has TRBV5-8 and TRBJ2-7; 10 positions match TRBD1. This CDR3 spans 14 amino acids. The trim removed 4 bases at V and 5 bases at J, leaving 6 bases unmatched. Germline CDR1 is SGHTS and CDR2 is YDEGEE. The DNA for the CDR3 is TGTGCCAGCAGCCAGGGACAGGGGAGGGACGAGCAGTACTTC. It specifies CASSQGQGRDEQYF.

V and J are TRBV2 and TRBJ2-7; TRBD1 agrees at 9 bases. This CDR3 is 13 amino acids long. With V trimmed by 8 bases and J by 0 bases, 2 bases remained unmatched. Germline CDR1 is SNHLY and CDR2 is FYNNEI. In DNA, the CDR3 is TGTGCCAGCCGGGACAGGGACTCCTACGAGCAGTACTTC. Residues: CASRDRDSYEQYF.

CDR3 coding DNA: TGTGCCAGCAGTTTAGTGAGCAGGGAGCAGTTCTTC. It translates to CASSLVSREQFF. J is TRBJ2-1 and V is TRBV28; D is unclear. Germline CDR1 MDHEN, CDR2 SYDVKM. The CDR3 is 12 residues long. V was cut by 2 bases and J by 10 bases, with 9 bases left in between.

The chain has TRBV21-1 and TRBJ2-2; TRBD1, as called in the table, went unchecked against the DNA. TRBV21-1 is deemed a pseudogene. There are 18 residues in the CDR3. The chain's CDR3 is CASSKVNGYWVDSGELFF. The CDR3 bases are TGTGCCAGCAGCAAAGTCAACGGTTATTGGGTAGACAGTGGGGAGCTGTTTTTT.

V and J are TRBV4-1 and TRBJ1-5; possible D gene TRBD1, 5 bases. This CDR3 contains 15 residues. The V gene's germline CDR1 is MGHRA and CDR2 YSYEKL. Trimming pared 0 bases from V and 4 bases from J, leaving 10 bases between. The CDR3 coding sequence is TGCGCCAGCAGCCAAGATTTGGGGACGAATCAGCCCCAGCATTTT. Its protein product is CASSQDLGTNQPQHF.

The chain couples TRBV7-9 to TRBJ1-1, with TRBD1 as a possible D gene (6 bases). The germline V gene encodes CDR1 SEHNR and CDR2 FQNEAQ (reference sequence). V gave up 5 bases and J gave up 6 bases, with 13 bases separating them. The CDR3 runs to 13 residues. DNA for the CDR3: TGTGCCAGCAGCCCCAGCAGGGGCCCTGAAGCTTTCTTT. It codes for CASSPSRGPEAFF.

The CDR3 reads CATSDGGSYEQYF. As DNA, the CDR3 is TGTGCCACCAGTGACGGTGGCTCCTACGAGCAGTACTTC. V and J are TRBV15 and TRBJ2-7, with unresolved D. CDR1 is LNHNV, CDR2 YYDKDF, per germline (reference sequence). CDR3 length: 13 residues. V lost 6 bases and J 0 bases, leaving 9 bases between the germline ends.

The chain has TRBV6-1 and TRBJ1-5; 9 bases line up with TRBD1. CDR1 and CDR2 (germline): MNHNS, SASEGT. The V and J ends lost 6 bases and 4 bases, in that order; junction bases with no gene match: 4. The CDR3 is 14 amino acids. The DNA of the CDR3 is TGTGCCAGCAGGGACAGGGGATCAAATCAGCCCCAGCATTTT. This encodes CASRDRGSNQPQHF.